Each of the 5 T cell receptor beta chains below was sequenced from the same sample in a study of brain T cells in children with intractable seizures. Time point reported: blood from clinic visit 5 months post-surgery; TSC patient then seizure free. TCRdb's copy holds only in-frame clones and misses some; the assay was immunoSEQ multiplex PCR. The sample includes 300,000 to 400,000 clones, roughly 93% of them seen just once. The sequencing here drew on peripheral blood, taken approximately 5 months after surgery. All receptors come from a boy less than two years old with tuberous sclerosis and intractable seizures.

The CDR3 nucleotides read TGTGCCAGCAGCCAATTCTCCGGGACAACTAATGAAAAACTGTTTTTT. It codes for CASSQFSGTTNEKLFF. V usage is TRBV3-1 (or the pseudogene TRBV3-2) and J usage is TRBJ1-4, with D unclear. The CDR3 has 16 residues. Germline V CDR1 and CDR2: LGHDT, YNNKEL (reference sequence). V was pared by 2 bases and J by 0 bases, with 10 bases between.

This clone was detected once. The genes are TRBV6-5 and TRBJ1-1, with 7 positions matching TRBD1. CDR1 MNHEY and CDR2 SVGAGI come from the germline V gene. J lost 3 bases, V lost 2 bases, and 0 bases had no gene match. The CDR3 runs 13 residues. DNA for the CDR3: TGTGCCAGCAGTTACGGGACAGACACTGAAGCTTTCTTT. Translation gives CASSYGTDTEAFF.

The J gene is TRBJ2-1, the V gene TRBV7-2, with 7 bases fitting TRBD2. The V gene's germline CDR1 is SGHTA and CDR2 FQGNSA. The CDR3 is 15 residues long. Unmatched junction bases numbered 8, after V lost 7 bases and J lost 2 bases. DNA of the CDR3: TGTGCCAGCACCCCCCCCAGCGGGGCCTACAATGAGCAGTTCTTC. It codes for CASTPPSGAYNEQFF.

This clone appeared a single time. The chain has TRBV11-3 and TRBJ2-1; the D is unclear. Per germline, CDR1 SGHNT and CDR2 YENEEA. The V gene lost 1 base and the J gene lost 0 bases, with 7 bases spanning the gap. This CDR3 region has 15 residues. CDR3 residues: CASSLGPSSYNEQFF. CDR3 nucleotide sequence: TGTGCCAGCAGCTTAGGTCCGAGCTCCTACAATGAGCAGTTCTTC.

The chain is built from TRBV5-1 and TRBJ2-6, with D hard to call. The length of the CDR3 is 14 residues. Germline V CDR1 and CDR2: SGHRS, YFSETQ. The V and J ends lost 2 bases and 0 bases respectively, with 3 bases between them. The CDR3 DNA follows: TGCGCCAGCAGCTTCTCCTCTGGGGCCAACGTCCTGACTTTC. It is translated as CASSFSSGANVLTF.